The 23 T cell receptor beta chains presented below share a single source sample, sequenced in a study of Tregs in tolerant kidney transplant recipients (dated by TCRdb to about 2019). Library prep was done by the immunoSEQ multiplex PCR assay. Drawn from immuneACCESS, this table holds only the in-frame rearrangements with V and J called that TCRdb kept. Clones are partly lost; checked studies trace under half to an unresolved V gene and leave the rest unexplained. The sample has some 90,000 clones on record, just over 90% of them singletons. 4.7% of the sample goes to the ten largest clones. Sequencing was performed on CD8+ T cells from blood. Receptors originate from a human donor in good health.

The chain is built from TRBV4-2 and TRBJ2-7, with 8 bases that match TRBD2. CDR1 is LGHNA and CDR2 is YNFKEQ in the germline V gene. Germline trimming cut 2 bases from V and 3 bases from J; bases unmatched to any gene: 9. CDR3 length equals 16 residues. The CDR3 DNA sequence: TGTGCCAGCAGCCAAAAACCGGGACTAGGCTACTACGAGCAGTACTTC. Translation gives CASSQKPGLGYYEQYF.

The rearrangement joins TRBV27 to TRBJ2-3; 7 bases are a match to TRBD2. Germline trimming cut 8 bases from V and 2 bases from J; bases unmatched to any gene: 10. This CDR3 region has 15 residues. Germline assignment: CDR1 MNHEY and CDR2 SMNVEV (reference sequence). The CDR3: CASGAPSGYTDTQYF. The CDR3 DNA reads TGTGCCAGCGGGGCCCCTAGCGGCTACACAGATACGCAGTATTTT.

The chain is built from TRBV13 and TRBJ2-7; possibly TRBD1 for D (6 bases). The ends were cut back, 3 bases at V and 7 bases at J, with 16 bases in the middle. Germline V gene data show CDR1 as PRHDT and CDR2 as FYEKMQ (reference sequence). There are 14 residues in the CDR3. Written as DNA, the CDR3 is TGTGCCAGCAGCTTCTGGCAGGGGCTAGGAGAGCAGTACTTC. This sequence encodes CASSFWQGLGEQYF.

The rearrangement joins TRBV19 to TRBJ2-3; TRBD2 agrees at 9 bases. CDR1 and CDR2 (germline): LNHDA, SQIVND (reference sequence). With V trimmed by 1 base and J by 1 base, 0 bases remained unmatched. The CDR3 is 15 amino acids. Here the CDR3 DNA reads TGTGCCAGTAGTATAGGACTAGCGGGCACAGATACGCAGTATTTT. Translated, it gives CASSIGLAGTDTQYF. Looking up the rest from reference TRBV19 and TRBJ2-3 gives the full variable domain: DGGITQSPKYLFRKEGQNVTLSCEQNLNHDAMYWYRQDPGQGLRLIYYSQIVNDFQKGDIAEGYSVSREKKESFPLTVTSAQKNPTAFYLCASSIGLAGTDTQYFGPGTRLTVL.

CDR3 sequence (DNA): TGTGCCTGGAGTGATCCCGGACAGCTCACTGAAGCTTTCTTT. Its protein is CAWSDPGQLTEAFF. The genes are TRBV30 and TRBJ1-1; D is perhaps TRBD1 (6 bases). Germline V lookup: CDR1 GTSNPN, CDR2 SVGIG (reference sequence). The CDR3 runs to 14 residues. Trimming removed 1 base from V and 4 bases from J, with 13 bases in between.

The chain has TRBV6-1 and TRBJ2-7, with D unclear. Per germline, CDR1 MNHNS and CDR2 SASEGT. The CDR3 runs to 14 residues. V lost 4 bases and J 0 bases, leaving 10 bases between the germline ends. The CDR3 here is CASSAQDLSYEQYF. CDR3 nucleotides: TGTGCCAGCAGTGCCCAGGACCTCTCCTACGAGCAGTACTTC.

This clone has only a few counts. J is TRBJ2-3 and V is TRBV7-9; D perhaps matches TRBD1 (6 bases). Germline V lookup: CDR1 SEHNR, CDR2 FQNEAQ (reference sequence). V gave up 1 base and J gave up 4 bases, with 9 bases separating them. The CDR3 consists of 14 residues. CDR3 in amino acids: CASSLEQGADTQYF. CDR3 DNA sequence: TGTGCCAGCAGCTTAGAACAGGGTGCAGATACGCAGTATTTT.

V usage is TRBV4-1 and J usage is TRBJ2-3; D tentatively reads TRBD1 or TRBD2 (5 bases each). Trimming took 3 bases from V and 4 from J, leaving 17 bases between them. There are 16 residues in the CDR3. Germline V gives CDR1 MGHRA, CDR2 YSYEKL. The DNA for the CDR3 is TGCGCCAGCAGCCAGAGGGGCAGCCCCGCGTCAGATACGCAGTATTTT. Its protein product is CASSQRGSPASDTQYF.

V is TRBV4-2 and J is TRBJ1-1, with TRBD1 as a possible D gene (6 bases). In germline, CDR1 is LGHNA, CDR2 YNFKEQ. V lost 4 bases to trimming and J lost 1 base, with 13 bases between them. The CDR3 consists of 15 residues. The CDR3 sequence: CASSLTGTSNTEAFF. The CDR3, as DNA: TGTGCCAGCAGCCTCACAGGGACATCGAACACTGAAGCTTTCTTT.

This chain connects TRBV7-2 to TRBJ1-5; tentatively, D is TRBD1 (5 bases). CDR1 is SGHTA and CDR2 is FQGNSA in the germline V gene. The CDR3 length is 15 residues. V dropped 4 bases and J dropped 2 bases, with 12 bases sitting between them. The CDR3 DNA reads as TGTGCCAGCAGCTGGGGGGTGGTGGGCAATCAGCCCCAGCATTTT. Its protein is CASSWGVVGNQPQHF.

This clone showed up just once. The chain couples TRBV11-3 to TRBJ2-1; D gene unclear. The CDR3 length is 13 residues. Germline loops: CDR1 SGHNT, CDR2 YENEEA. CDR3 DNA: TGTGGCATCAAGGGCGTCTCCTACAATGAGCAGTTCTTC. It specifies CGIKGVSYNEQFF.

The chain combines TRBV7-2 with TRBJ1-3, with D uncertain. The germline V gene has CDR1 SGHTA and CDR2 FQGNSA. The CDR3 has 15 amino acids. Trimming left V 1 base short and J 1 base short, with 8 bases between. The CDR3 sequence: CASSLGIPSGNTIYF. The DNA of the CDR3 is TGTGCCAGCAGCTTAGGCATCCCTTCTGGAAACACCATATATTTT.

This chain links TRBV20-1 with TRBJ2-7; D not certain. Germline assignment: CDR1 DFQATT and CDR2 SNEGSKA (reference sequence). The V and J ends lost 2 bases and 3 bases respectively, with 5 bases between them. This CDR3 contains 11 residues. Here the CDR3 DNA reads TGCAGTGCTAGACCCGACTACGAGCAGTACTTC. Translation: CSARPDYEQYF.

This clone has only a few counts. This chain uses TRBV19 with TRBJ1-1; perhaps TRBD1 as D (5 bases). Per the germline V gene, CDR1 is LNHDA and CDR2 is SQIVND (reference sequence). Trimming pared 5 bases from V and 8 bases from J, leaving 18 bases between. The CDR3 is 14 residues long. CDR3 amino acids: CASSPFRGEGEAFF. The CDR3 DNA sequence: TGTGCCAGTAGTCCCTTTCGGGGGGAGGGAGAAGCTTTCTTT.

The CDR3 DNA reads TGCGCCAGCAGCCCCCGGAACTCCTACGAGCAGTACTTC. Translated: CASSPRNSYEQYF. The chain links TRBV4-1 to TRBJ2-7; D call uncertain. The germline CDR1 and CDR2 sequences are MGHRA and YSYEKL. The ends were cut back, 4 bases at V and 0 bases at J, with 7 bases in the middle. The CDR3 is made up of 13 amino acids.

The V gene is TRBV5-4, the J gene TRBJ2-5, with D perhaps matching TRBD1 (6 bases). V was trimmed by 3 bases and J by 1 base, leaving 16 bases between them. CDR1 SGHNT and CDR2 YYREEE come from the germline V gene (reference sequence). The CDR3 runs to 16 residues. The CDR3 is CASSSNREIIQETQYF. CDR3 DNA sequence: TGTGCCAGCAGCTCGAACAGGGAAATTATCCAAGAGACCCAGTACTTC.

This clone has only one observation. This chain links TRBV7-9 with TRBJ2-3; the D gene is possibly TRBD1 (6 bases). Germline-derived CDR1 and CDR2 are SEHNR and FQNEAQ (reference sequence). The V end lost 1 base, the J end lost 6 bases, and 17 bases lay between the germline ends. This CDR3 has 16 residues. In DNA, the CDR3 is TGTGCCAGCAGCTTAGGTGGGGGCGCAGAATGGGATACGCAGTATTTT. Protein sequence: CASSLGGGAEWDTQYF.

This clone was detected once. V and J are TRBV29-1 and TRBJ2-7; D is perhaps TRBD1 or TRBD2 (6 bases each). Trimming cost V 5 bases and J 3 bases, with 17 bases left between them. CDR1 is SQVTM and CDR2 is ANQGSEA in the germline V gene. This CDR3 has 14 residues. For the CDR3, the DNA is TGCAGCGTTTTAAGACAGGACGGGAGCTACGAGCAGTACTTC. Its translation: CSVLRQDGSYEQYF.

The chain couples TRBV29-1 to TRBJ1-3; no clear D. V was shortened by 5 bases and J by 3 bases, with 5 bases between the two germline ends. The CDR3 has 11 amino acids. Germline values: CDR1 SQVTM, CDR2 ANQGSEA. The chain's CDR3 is CSVNDGNTIYF. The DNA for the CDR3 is TGCAGCGTTAACGATGGAAACACCATATATTTT.

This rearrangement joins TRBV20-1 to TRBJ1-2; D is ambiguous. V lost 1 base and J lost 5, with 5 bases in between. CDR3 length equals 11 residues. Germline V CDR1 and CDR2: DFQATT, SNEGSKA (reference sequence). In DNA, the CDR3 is TGCAGTGCTAGAGTAGTATATGGCTACACCTTC. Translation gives CSARVVYGYTF.

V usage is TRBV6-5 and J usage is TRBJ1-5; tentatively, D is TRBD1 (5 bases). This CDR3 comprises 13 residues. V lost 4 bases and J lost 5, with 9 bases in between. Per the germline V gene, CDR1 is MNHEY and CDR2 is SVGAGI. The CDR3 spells CASSSLGDQPQHF. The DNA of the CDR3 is TGTGCCAGCAGTTCTCTGGGGGATCAGCCCCAGCATTTT.

The CDR3 loop is CASKPTRDRAYSNQPQHF. The CDR3 DNA reads as TGTGCCAGCAAACCTACCAGGGACAGGGCTTATAGCAATCAGCCCCAGCATTTT. The chain employs TRBV27 and TRBJ1-5; TRBD1 matches 9 bases. The CDR3 runs 18 residues. J was trimmed by 0 bases and V by 7 bases; bases with no gene match: 13. Germline loops: CDR1 MNHEY, CDR2 SMNVEV (reference sequence).

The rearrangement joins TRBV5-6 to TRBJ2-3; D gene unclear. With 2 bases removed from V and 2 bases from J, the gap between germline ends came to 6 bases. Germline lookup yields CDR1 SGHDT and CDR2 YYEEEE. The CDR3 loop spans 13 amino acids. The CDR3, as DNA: TGTGCCAGCAGCTTAGGAAACACAGATACGCAGTATTTT. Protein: CASSLGNTDTQYF.